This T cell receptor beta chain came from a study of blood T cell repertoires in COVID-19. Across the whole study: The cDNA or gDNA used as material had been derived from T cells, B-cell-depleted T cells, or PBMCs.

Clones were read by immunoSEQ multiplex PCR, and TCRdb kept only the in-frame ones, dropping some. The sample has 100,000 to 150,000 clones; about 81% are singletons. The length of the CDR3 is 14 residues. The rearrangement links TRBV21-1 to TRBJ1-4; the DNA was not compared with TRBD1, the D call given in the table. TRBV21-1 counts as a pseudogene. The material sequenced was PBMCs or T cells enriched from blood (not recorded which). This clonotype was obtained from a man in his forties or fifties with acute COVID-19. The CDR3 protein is CASSMGQGGEKLFF. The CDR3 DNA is TGTGCCAGCAGCATGGGACAGGGGGGGGAAAAACTGTTTTTT.